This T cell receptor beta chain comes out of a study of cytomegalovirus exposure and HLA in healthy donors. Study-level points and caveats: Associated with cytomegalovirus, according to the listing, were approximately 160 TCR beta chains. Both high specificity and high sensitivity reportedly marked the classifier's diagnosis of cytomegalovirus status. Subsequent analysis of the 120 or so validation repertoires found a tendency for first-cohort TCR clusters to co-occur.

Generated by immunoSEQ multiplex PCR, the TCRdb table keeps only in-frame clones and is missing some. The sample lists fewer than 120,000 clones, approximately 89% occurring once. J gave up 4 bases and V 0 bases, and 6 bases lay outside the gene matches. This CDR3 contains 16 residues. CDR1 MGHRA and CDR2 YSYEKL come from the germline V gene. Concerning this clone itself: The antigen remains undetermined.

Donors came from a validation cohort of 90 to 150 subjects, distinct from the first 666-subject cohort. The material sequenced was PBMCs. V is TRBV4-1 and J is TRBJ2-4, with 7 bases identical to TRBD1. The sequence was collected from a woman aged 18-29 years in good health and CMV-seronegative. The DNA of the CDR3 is TGCGCCAGCAGCCAAGATGGAAGGACAGGTAAAAACATTCAGTACTTC. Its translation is CASSQDGRTGKNIQYF.